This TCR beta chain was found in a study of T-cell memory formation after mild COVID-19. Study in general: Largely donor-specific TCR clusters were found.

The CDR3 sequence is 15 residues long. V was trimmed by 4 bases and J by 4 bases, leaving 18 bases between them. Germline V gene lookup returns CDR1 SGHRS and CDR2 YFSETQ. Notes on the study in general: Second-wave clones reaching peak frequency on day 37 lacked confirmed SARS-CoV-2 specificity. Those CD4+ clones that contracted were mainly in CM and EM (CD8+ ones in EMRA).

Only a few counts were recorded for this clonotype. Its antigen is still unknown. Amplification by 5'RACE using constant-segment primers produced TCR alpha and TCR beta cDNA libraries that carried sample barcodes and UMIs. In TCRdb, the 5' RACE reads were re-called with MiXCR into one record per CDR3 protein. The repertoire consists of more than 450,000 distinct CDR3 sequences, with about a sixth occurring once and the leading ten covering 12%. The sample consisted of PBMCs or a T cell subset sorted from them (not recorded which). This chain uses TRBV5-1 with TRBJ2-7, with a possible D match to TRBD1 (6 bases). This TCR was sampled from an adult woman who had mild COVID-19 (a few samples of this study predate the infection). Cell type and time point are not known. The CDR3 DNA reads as TGCGCCAGCAGCGGATACACAGGGTTCGGTTACGAGCAGTACTTC. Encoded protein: CASSGYTGFGYEQYF.